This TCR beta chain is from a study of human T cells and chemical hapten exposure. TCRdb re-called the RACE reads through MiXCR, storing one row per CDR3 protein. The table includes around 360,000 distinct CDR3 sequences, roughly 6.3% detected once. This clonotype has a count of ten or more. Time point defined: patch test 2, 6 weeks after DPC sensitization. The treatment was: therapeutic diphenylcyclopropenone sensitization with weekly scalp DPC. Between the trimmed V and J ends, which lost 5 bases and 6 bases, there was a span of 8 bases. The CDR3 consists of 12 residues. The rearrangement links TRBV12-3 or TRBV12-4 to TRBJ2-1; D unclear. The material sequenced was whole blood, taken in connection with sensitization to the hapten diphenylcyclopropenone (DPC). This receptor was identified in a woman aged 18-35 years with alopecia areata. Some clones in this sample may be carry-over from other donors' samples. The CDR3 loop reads CASSKVVNEQFF. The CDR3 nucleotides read TGTGCCAGCAGTAAGGTGGTCAATGAGCAGTTCTTC.